Here is one T cell receptor (beta chain) with its context. This entry is derived from a study of technical replicates of blood from a handful of donors. The CDR3 is 13 amino acids. CDR1 is MNHNS, CDR2 SASEGT, per germline. Trimming took 4 bases from V and 5 from J, leaving 11 bases between them. Profiled with immunoSEQ multiplex PCR; TCRdb holds only in-frame clones, not every one. This sample has tens of thousands of clones, with around 94% found just once. The chain links TRBV6-1 to TRBJ1-1, with D tentatively TRBD1 (5 bases). This receptor was obtained from a human donor in good health. The sample comprised T cells isolated from PBMCs. Here the CDR3 DNA reads TGTGCCAGCAGTGGCAGGGATGGGACTGAAGCTTTCTTT. This sequence encodes CASSGRDGTEAFF.